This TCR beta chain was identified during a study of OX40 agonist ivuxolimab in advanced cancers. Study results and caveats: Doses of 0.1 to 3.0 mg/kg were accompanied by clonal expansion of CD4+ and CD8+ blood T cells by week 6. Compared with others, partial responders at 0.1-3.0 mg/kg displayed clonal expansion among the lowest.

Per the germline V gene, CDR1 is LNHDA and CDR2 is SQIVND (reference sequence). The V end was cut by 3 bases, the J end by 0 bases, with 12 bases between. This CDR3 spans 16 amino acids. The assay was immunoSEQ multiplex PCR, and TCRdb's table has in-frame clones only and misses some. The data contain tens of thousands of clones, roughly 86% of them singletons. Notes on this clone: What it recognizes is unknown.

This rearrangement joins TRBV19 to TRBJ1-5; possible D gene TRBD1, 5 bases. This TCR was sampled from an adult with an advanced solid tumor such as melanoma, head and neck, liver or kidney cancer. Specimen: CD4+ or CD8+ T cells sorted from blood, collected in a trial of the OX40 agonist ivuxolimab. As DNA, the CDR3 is TGTGCCAGTAGTATGGAAGGGACGAATAGCAATCAGCCCCAGCATTTT. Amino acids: CASSMEGTNSNQPQHF. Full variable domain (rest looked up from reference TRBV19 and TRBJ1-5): DGGITQSPKYLFRKEGQNVTLSCEQNLNHDAMYWYRQDPGQGLRLIYYSQIVNDFQKGDIAEGYSVSREKKESFPLTVTSAQKNPTAFYLCASSMEGTNSNQPQHFGDGTRLSIL.